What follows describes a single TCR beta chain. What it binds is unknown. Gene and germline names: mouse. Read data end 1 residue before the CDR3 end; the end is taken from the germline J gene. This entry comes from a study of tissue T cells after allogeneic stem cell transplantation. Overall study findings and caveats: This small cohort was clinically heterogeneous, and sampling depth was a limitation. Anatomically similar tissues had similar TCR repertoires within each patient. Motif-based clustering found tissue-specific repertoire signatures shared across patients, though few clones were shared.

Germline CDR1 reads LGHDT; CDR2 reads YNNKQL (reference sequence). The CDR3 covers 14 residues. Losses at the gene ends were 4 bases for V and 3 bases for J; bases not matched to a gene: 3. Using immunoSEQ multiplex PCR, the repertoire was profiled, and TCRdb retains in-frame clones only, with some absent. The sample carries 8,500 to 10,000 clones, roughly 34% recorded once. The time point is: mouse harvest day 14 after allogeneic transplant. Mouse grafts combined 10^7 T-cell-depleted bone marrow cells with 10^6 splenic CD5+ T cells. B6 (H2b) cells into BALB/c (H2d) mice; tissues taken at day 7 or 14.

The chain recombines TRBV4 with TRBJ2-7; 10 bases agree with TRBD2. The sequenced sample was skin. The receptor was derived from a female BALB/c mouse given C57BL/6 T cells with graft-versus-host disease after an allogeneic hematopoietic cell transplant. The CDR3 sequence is CASSLDWGNYEQYF. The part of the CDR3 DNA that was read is TGTGCCAGCAGCTTGGACTGGGGGAACTATGAACAGTAC.